The 13 T cell receptor beta chains below all came from one sample that was sequenced in a study of T-cell memory formation after mild COVID-19. TCRdb fed the 5' RACE reads into MiXCR, producing one record per CDR3 protein. The sample lists hundreds of thousands of distinct CDR3 sequences; less than 25% were seen once. Sequences were obtained from PBMCs or a T cell subset sorted from them (not recorded which). These receptors were collected from an adult woman who had mild COVID-19 (a few samples of this study predate the infection). Cell type and time point are not known.

This clonotype was seen a handful of times. The gene calls are TRBV4-2 and TRBJ2-5, with 7 positions matching TRBD2. The CDR3 runs to 14 residues. Germline V gives CDR1 LGHNA, CDR2 YNFKEQ. Germline trimming cut 1 base from V and 5 bases from J; bases unmatched to any gene: 4. CDR3 loop: CASSQVSGGETQYF. CDR3 bases: TGTGCCAGCAGCCAAGTTTCCGGGGGGGAGACCCAGTACTTC.

The rearrangement links TRBV14 to TRBJ2-1; TRBD2 matches 10 bases. This CDR3 is built from 15 residues. Germline CDR1 is SGHDN and CDR2 is FVKESK. V was clipped by 2 bases and J by 7 bases; unmatched bases: 5. CDR3 sequence (DNA): TGTGCCAGCAGCCAATGGACTAGCGGATCAAATGAGCAGTTCTTC. It encodes CASSQWTSGSNEQFF.

The genes are TRBV9 and TRBJ1-6; a weak D match, TRBD1 (5 bases). There are 15 residues in the CDR3. The V end lost 0 bases, the J end lost 11 bases, and 15 bases lay between the germline ends. The germline V gene has CDR1 SGDLS and CDR2 YYNGEE. CDR3 residues: CASSVEGREAAPLHF. The CDR3 bases are TGTGCCAGCAGCGTAGAGGGCAGGGAAGCGGCACCCCTCCACTTT. The full variable domain, with the rest looked up from reference TRBV9 and TRBJ1-6, is DSGVTQTPKHLITATGQRVTLRCSPRSGDLSVYWYQQSLDQGLQFLIQYYNGEERAKGNILERFSAQQFPDLHSELNLSSLELGDSALYFCASSVEGREAAPLHFGNGTRLTVT.

This clonotype was observed a handful of times. The chain recombines TRBV25-1 with TRBJ2-2, with TRBD2 matching over 10 bases. Germline V gene lookup returns CDR1 MGHDK and CDR2 SYGVNS. V lost 1 base, J lost 6 bases, and 8 bases stayed unmatched. The CDR3 length is 17 residues. The CDR3 DNA is TGTGCCAGCAGTGAATGGACTAGCGGAGGGGGACCCGGGGAGCTGTTTTTT. Its translation: CASSEWTSGGGPGELFF.

The chain has TRBV12-3 or TRBV12-4 and TRBJ1-2; the match to TRBD1 covers 7 bases. J lost 4 bases, V lost 6 bases, and 11 bases had no gene match. The CDR3 runs 15 residues. The CDR3 DNA sequence: TGTGCCAGCAGCCCACAATTTGACAGGGCCTATGGCTACACCTTC. It codes for CASSPQFDRAYGYTF.

The rearrangement links TRBV6-5 to TRBJ2-1, with D possibly being TRBD1 (5 bases). Trimming stripped 2 bases from V and 8 bases from J, with 13 bases between. CDR1 MNHEY and CDR2 SVGAGI come from the germline V gene. There are 14 residues in the CDR3. CDR3 DNA sequence: TGTGCCAGCAGTTACCGGGCAGGGAACGATGAGCAGTTCTTC. This sequence encodes CASSYRAGNDEQFF.

This clonotype turned up a few times. The chain combines TRBV12-3 or TRBV12-4 with TRBJ2-7; 9 bases match TRBD1. CDR3 length equals 14 residues. J gave up 4 bases and V 3 bases, and 4 bases lay outside the gene matches. As DNA, the CDR3 is TGTGCCAGCAGTTTTGGGGGACAGGGATACGAGCAGTACTTC. Protein sequence: CASSFGGQGYEQYF.

This clonotype showed up just a few times. The chain has TRBV5-8 and TRBJ2-5; a possible D gene is TRBD1 (6 bases). Germline V gene data show CDR1 as SGHTS and CDR2 as YDEGEE. The CDR3 length is 13 residues. The germline V and J ends were trimmed by 4 bases and 3 bases, with 10 bases remaining between them. Here the CDR3 DNA reads TGTGCCAGCAGCGTTGGGACAAAAGAGACCCAGTACTTC. This codes for CASSVGTKETQYF.

In this sample, this clonotype turned up many times. Its ends do not fully match the called genes, so a read error is possible. The rearrangement links TRBV7-7 to TRBJ2-1; 8 nucleotides agree with TRBD2. The length of the CDR3 is 14 residues. Germline V gives CDR1 SSHAT, CDR2 FNYEAQ (reference sequence). This CDR3 reads CASSLAGTSNEQFF. The CDR3, as DNA: TGTGCTAGCAGCTTAGCGGGGACTTCAAATGAGCAGTTCTTC.

This clonotype was seen a handful of times. The V and J genes are TRBV20-1 and TRBJ2-3; TRBD2 might be the D (6 bases). Germline CDR1 DFQATT, CDR2 SNEGSKA (reference sequence). V lost 1 base to trimming and J lost 4 bases, with 9 bases between them. This CDR3 is built from 13 residues. The CDR3 spells CSARVRESDTQYF. CDR3 DNA: TGCAGTGCTAGAGTCCGGGAGTCAGATACGCAGTATTTT.

In its sample, this clonotype was seen a few times. V usage is TRBV9 and J usage is TRBJ1-4; 7 bases match TRBD1. The CDR3 sequence is 22 residues long. Germline assignment: CDR1 SGDLS and CDR2 YYNGEE. Losses at the gene ends were 0 bases for V and 0 bases for J; bases not matched to a gene: 20. The CDR3 DNA reads TGTGCCAGCAGCGTAGACCCCGGATCAAACAGGGGATCCGCCACAACTAATGAAAAACTGTTTTTT. Its protein is CASSVDPGSNRGSATTNEKLFF.

V usage is TRBV6-5 and J usage is TRBJ1-1, with a weak D call TRBD1 (6 bases). The length of the CDR3 is 14 residues. Germline CDR1 MNHEY, CDR2 SVGAGI. V was clipped by 6 bases and J by 5 bases, with 16 bases between them. CDR3: CASRGGQSGTEAFF. The CDR3 coding sequence is TGTGCCAGCAGGGGCGGACAGAGTGGGACTGAAGCTTTCTTT.

CDR3 nucleotide sequence: TGTGCCAGCAGCCACCAGGGGATAACCTACGAGCAGTACTTC. Amino acids: CASSHQGITYEQYF. The chain recombines TRBV3-1 with TRBJ2-7; perhaps TRBD1 as D (6 bases). Germline V CDR1 and CDR2: LGHDT, YNNKEL (reference sequence). This CDR3 is 14 amino acids long. The V end lost 3 bases, the J end lost 2 bases, and 11 bases lay between the germline ends.